This T cell receptor (beta chain) emerged from a study of shared clonotypes between healthy human individuals (dated by TCRdb to 2018 to 2020). Context from the whole study: The cohort included three men and a couple of women between 18 and 49 years of age. For each donor, three plates each were used for CD4 naive and CD4 memory, two plates were used for CD8 naive, and one plate was used for CD8 memory. To estimate repertoire size and how much clonotypes are shared between individuals, the study performed deep sequencing of blood TCR repertoires from roughly five healthy adults. Different laboratories and diverse techniques were used to prepare libraries and sequence TCR repertoires, to increase sequencing depth and limit assay-specific biases. Each donor's leukapheresis produced roughly between roughly 0.85 and 10 billion PBMCs.

The CDR3 has 15 amino acids, counting the end cysteine and phenylalanine. The sequence is cut down to CDR3 DNA, 45 bases in frame from base 1. V is trimmed back by 3 bases and J by 6 bases, and the junction contains 7 bases that no gene match accounts for. The germline V gene provides CDR1 KGHSH and CDR2 LQKENI. Comments on this clone: Its antigen remains undetermined. Per-nucleotide qualities are absent, and no much larger clonotype sits a single base away. The same CDR3 is also encoded by other DNA sequences in this sample.

Study-level results and caveats: Because the study included a small number of donors, the genetic and exposure-history diversity represented was limited. Estimated clonotype richness was generally larger for naive than for memory subsets. Sampling was restricted to blood, and TCR repertoires in tissue are likely to differ from TCR repertoires in blood. Higher generation probabilities were observed for clonotypes shared by all four sorted-subset donors than for non-shared clonotypes. Across a few donors, around 5% of naive CD4, approximately 4% of naive CD8, 2.3% of memory CD4, and under 0.45% of memory CD8 clonotypes were shared. Rarefaction of sorted-subset datasets indicated incomplete sequencing despite the large sequencing depth. Based on pairwise subsampling, the degree of clonotype sharing among donors was expected to be affected by sequencing depth.

The donors were healthy, HIV-negative adults who had no recently reported acute infections or vaccinations. All donors were Caucasian adults living in Nashville, Tennessee, USA. Magnetic negative selection was used to enrich CD4+ T cells, after which naive cells were positively selected on CD45RA and the negative fraction became the memory subset. Blood was collected by leukapheresis, and PBMCs were isolated by Ficoll-Histopaque density gradient centrifugation and then cryopreserved in liquid nitrogen vapor phase. Purity and quantity of every magnetically sorted T cell population were checked by analytical flow cytometry. From each sorted fraction, genomic DNA was isolated and quantified by UV absorbance on a Nanodrop 2000c. TCR CDR3 regions were amplified from genomic DNA by multiplex PCR using the deep immunoSEQ assay. Genomic DNA extracted from each cell subset was distributed evenly over all wells of several immunoSEQ 96-well plates, and each plate served as one replicate. For sorted subsets, each replicate PCR was loaded with 200 ng genomic DNA, equivalent to some 27,000 T cell genomes. Purified libraries were quantified with a Qubit 3.0 fluorometer, sized on a Bioanalyzer 2100, and re-quantified with the KAPA Library Quantification kit. Every immunoSEQ 96-well plate was sequenced on a separate single-read 150-cycle Illumina NextSeq 550 flow cell. As for the authors' bioinformatics: Because the immunoSEQ output included only junctional sequences and no quality scores, the filtering could not be the same as the filtering used for full-length reads. To assign V/J genes and CDR3, sequences were annotated using PyIR, a Python wrapper for IgBLAST v1.9, with IMGT germline references. Any read was removed if the V/J assignment was weak (E-value above 1e-6), the CDR3 was missing, or the read contained stop codons, out-of-frame junctions, or ambiguous translated residues. V3J clonotypes were defined as sequences sharing an identical inferred V gene, J gene, and CDR3 amino acid sequence. Percentage overlap between repertoires was calculated by dividing the number of shared unique clonotypes by the size of the smaller repertoire. Richness of each repertoire was evaluated using RTK rarefaction, the Chao1 estimator, and Recon v2.1 estimates of unobserved clonotypes. Generation probabilities were computed with OLGA for all TCRbeta clonotypes obtained by the gDNA method from a handful of donors. TCRdb retrieved this table from immuneACCESS and kept in-frame rearrangements only. Not all clones are present; in checked studies, unresolved V genes account for under half, and no reason is known for the remainder. The DNA was the basis for D and trimming; V, J and clone size are from that table. Present in this sample are more than 2,000,000 clones, about 92% of which were seen just once. The ten largest clones take up around 0.14% of the sample.

This sequence originates from a man younger than 35 in good health. The sample taken for sequencing was naive CD4+ T cells sorted from blood. In light of the paper, this sample's cell subset or site label describes: CD45RA+ positively selected. The receptor chain draws on TRBV18 and TRBJ2-2; a stretch of 7 junction bases matches TRBD1. The nucleotide sequence reads as follows: TGTGCCAGCTCACCTCCGACAGGGAGAGCCGGGGAGCTGTTTTTT. The resulting protein is CASSPPTGRAGELFF.